This TCR beta chain is drawn from a study of vaccination and CD4 T cells after COVID-19. Study overall: Participants were administered two doses of either the BNT162b2 or the mRNA-1273 vaccine. Findings and caveats of the study: Vaccine-specific clones numbering 304 of 307 showed spike mono-reactivity in convalescent patients.

Note on this clonotype: Its target is not known.

As for treatment: approximately nine-day PBMC culture with coronavirus spike peptide pools or control peptides (ViraFEST assay). Cultures used under 2.5 million PBMCs per well, 8.5 to 10 IU/ml IL-2 and 9.5 to 10 ug/ml peptides. The CDR3 contains 14 residues. The germline gives CDR1 GTSNPN, CDR2 SVGIG (reference sequence). V gave up 0 bases and J gave up 2 bases, with 8 bases separating them. Researchers used the Oncomine TCR Beta short-read assay to sequence DNA from cultured CD4+ T cells. Genomic DNA was isolated from CD4+ T cells that had been cultured. One entry per CDR3 protein results from TCRdb running MiXCR on the PCR reads. The table has 15,000 to 20,000 distinct CDR3 sequences, 45% to 50% seen once.

The sequence was collected from a human donor who had recovered from COVID-19. Sequences were obtained from CD4+ T cells from blood, cultured in vitro. The chain joins TRBV30 to TRBJ1-5, with no clear D. The CDR3 loop reads CAWSVGRGNQPQHF. The CDR3 coding sequence is TGTGCCTGGAGTGTAGGACGAGGCAATCAGCCCCAGCATTTT.